One sample yielded the 19 T cell receptor beta chains listed below, sequenced in a study of T cells in Graves' hyperthyroidism and ophthalmopathy. The source material, RNA transcripts, was used to amplify TCR beta CDR3 regions. In the first-round RT-PCR of the TCR CDR3, the HTBI primer set was used. TCRdb re-called the multiplex PCR reads through MiXCR, storing one row per CDR3 protein. The sample lists roughly 420,000 distinct CDR3 sequences, about an eighth seen once, with 5% to 6% in the top ten. Sequences were obtained from blood. The source of these receptors is a young woman with Graves' hyperthyroidism.

This rearrangement joins TRBV20-1 to TRBJ1-5; D remains unclear. CDR1 DFQATT and CDR2 SNEGSKA come from the germline V gene (reference sequence). This CDR3 region has 16 residues. Trimming took 0 bases from V and 3 from J, leaving 15 bases between them. CDR3 coding DNA: TGCAGTGCTAGAGATCCCTCGGTCCTACCCAATCAGCCCCAGCATTTT. This codes for CSARDPSVLPNQPQHF.

The chain combines TRBV5-4 with TRBJ1-1; weak D call: TRBD1 (5 bases). The CDR3 loop spans 12 amino acids. Trimming cost V 4 bases and J 8 bases, with 12 bases left between them. CDR1 is SGHNT and CDR2 is YYREEE in the germline V gene (reference sequence). The CDR3 sequence is CASSPQDQEAFF. The DNA of the CDR3 is TGTGCCAGCAGCCCACAGGACCAAGAAGCTTTCTTT.

This clonotype was seen a handful of times. This chain connects TRBV20-1 to TRBJ2-5; the D gene is possibly TRBD1 (6 bases). This CDR3 contains 14 residues. The germline V and J ends were trimmed by 5 bases and 2 bases, with 15 bases remaining between them. From germline, CDR1 is DFQATT and CDR2 SNEGSKA (reference sequence). CDR3 nucleotide sequence: TGCAGTGCTTACCGGGACATCACACAAGAGACCCAGTACTTC. It codes for CSAYRDITQETQYF.

This clonotype has a handful of counts. The genes are TRBV6-1 and TRBJ1-1; D gene uncertain. Germline V CDR1 and CDR2: MNHNS, SASEGT. Trimming pared 8 bases from V and 1 base from J, leaving 14 bases between. This CDR3 contains 14 residues. This CDR3 reads CASFPSEGNTEAFF. The DNA for the CDR3 is TGTGCCAGCTTCCCGTCCGAAGGGAACACTGAAGCTTTCTTT.

This clonotype was detected many times. The CDR3 region has the DNA TGTGCCAGCAGTCTCGGAGCCGGGACCCGCTGGACCGGGGAGCTGTTTTTT. Residues: CASSLGAGTRWTGELFF. The chain links TRBV2 to TRBJ2-2; D may correspond to TRBD1 or TRBD2 (5 bases each). The V and J ends lost 5 bases and 5 bases respectively, with 21 bases between them. Germline CDR1 is SNHLY and CDR2 is FYNNEI. The CDR3 contains 17 residues.

Concerning this clonotype: This may be a read error: a much more frequent sequence differs by one nucleotide. The V call is TRBV28, the J call TRBJ2-7; no clear D. This CDR3 contains 12 residues. V was pared by 5 bases and J by 4 bases, with 9 bases between. CDR1 and CDR2 (germline): MDHEN, SYDVKM. CDR3 amino acids: CASSLAVYEQYF. CDR3 nucleotides: TGTGCCAGCAGTCTCGCGGTGTACGAGCAGTACTTC.

In this sample, this clonotype turned up many times. This sequence joins TRBV7-2 and TRBJ2-7, with 9 bases fitting TRBD2. CDR3 size: 14 residues. Trimming took 5 bases from V and 2 from J; bases not matched to a gene: 4. The V gene's germline CDR1 is SGHTA and CDR2 FQGNSA. CDR3 DNA: TGTGCCAGCAGCCCTAAGCGGGGGGCCTACGAGCAGTACTTC. Translated: CASSPKRGAYEQYF.

Turning to this clonotype: Given a much more abundant clone one base away, this may be a read error. This rearrangement joins TRBV28 to TRBJ2-5; 14 bases agree with TRBD2. This CDR3 contains 19 residues. Germline V lookup: CDR1 MDHEN, CDR2 SYDVKM. CDR3 sequence reads: CASSGLAGGRDSRQETRYF. The CDR3 nucleotides read TGTGCCAGCAGCGGACTAGCGGGAGGTCGGGACAGCCGGCAAGAGACCCGGTACTTC.

This clonotype came up many times. The V call is TRBV6-2 or TRBV6-3, the J call TRBJ2-7, with D unclear. The length of the CDR3 is 15 residues. V lost 0 bases and J 0 bases, leaving 9 bases between the germline ends. Germline-derived CDR1 and CDR2 are MNHEY and SVGEGT. Here the CDR3 reads CASSYSGGSSYEQYF. The CDR3 DNA is TGTGCCAGCAGTTACTCCGGCGGCAGCTCCTACGAGCAGTACTTC.

As regards this clonotype: It may be a read error: a sequence one base away is much more abundant. This rearrangement joins TRBV28 to TRBJ2-5; 9 nucleotides agree with TRBD1. The V segment lost 8 bases and the J segment 5 bases; nucleotides outside the gene matches: 6. This CDR3 has 13 residues. Germline V lookup: CDR1 MDHEN, CDR2 SYDVKM. The CDR3 is CASGLGTGETQYF. As DNA, the CDR3 is TGTGCCAGCGGACTTGGGACAGGGGAGACCCAGTACTTC.

V gene TRBV20-1 combines with J gene TRBJ1-6, with 9 bases aligning to TRBD1. The V segment lost 0 bases and the J segment 9 bases; nucleotides outside the gene matches: 3. The CDR3 is 14 residues long. Germline-derived CDR1 and CDR2 are DFQATT and SNEGSKA (reference sequence). CDR3: CSAREGTGISPLHF. The CDR3 nucleotides read TGCAGTGCTAGAGAAGGGACAGGGATTTCACCCCTCCACTTT.

This clonotype has a handful of counts. This rearrangement joins TRBV19 to TRBJ1-2; 7 bases line up with TRBD1. The V segment lost 4 bases and the J segment 0 bases; nucleotides outside the gene matches: 5. Looked up from germline, CDR1 is LNHDA and CDR2 is SQIVND (reference sequence). There are 15 residues in the CDR3. The CDR3 nucleotides are TGTGCCAGTAGTAAGACAGGGTCAACTAACTATGGCTACACCTTC. Amino acid sequence: CASSKTGSTNYGYTF. Filled out from reference TRBV19 and TRBJ1-2, the complete variable domain reads DGGITQSPKYLFRKEGQNVTLSCEQNLNHDAMYWYRQDPGQGLRLIYYSQIVNDFQKGDIAEGYSVSREKKESFPLTVTSAQKNPTAFYLCASSKTGSTNYGYTFGSGTRLTVV.

This clonotype has at least ten counts. This chain connects TRBV11-2 to TRBJ1-1; possible D gene TRBD1, 6 bases. The CDR3 extends over 16 amino acids. The germline gives CDR1 SGHAT, CDR2 FQNNGV. Trimming left V 1 base short and J 1 base short, with 13 bases between. CDR3 amino acids: CASSLVAGRGNTEAFF. DNA of the CDR3: TGTGCCAGCAGCTTAGTCGCTGGCAGGGGGAACACTGAAGCTTTCTTT.

The table lists this clonotype with a few counts. V and J are TRBV12-3 or TRBV12-4 and TRBJ2-2; tentative D call: TRBD2 (6 bases). Trimming removed 6 bases from V and 4 bases from J, with 15 bases in between. The CDR3 runs to 15 residues. The CDR3 reads CASSKKGGFTGELFF. The CDR3 nucleotides are TGTGCCAGCAGCAAGAAGGGAGGTTTCACCGGGGAGCTGTTTTTT.

The chain combines TRBV18 with TRBJ2-1; D not certain. V was cut by 0 bases and J by 8 bases, with 11 bases left in between. The CDR3 runs to 14 residues. In germline, CDR1 is KGHSH, CDR2 LQKENI. The CDR3 spells CASSPPPPAHEQFF. The CDR3 DNA sequence: TGTGCCAGCTCACCACCCCCCCCGGCCCATGAGCAGTTCTTC.

V and J are TRBV2 and TRBJ2-5; the match to TRBD2 covers 12 bases. Trimming at V came to 2 bases and at J to 3 bases, leaving 1 base not matched to a gene. CDR3 length: 15 amino acids. Looked up from germline, CDR1 is SNHLY and CDR2 is FYNNEI. This chain's CDR3 is CASSERTSGKETQYF. CDR3 nucleotides: TGTGCCAGCAGTGAACGGACTAGCGGGAAAGAGACCCAGTACTTC.

There are many counts of this clonotype. The V call is TRBV7-9, the J call TRBJ2-5, with 9 bases aligning to TRBD2. Germline V gene lookup returns CDR1 SEHNR and CDR2 FQNEAQ (reference sequence). The CDR3 contains 15 residues. Trimming removed 4 bases from V and 4 bases from J; junction bases left unmatched: 7. CDR3 in DNA: TGTGCCAGCAGCTCCGGACTAGCGAGTCCAGAGACCCAGTACTTC. Its protein is CASSSGLASPETQYF.

This clonotype was counted many times. The chain employs TRBV5-1 and TRBJ2-7; D gene unclear. Germline V gene lookup returns CDR1 SGHRS and CDR2 YFSETQ. This CDR3 region has 13 residues. Trimming left V 0 bases short and J 3 bases short, with 7 bases between. The CDR3 DNA reads as TGCGCCAGCAGCTTGGACGGATACTACGAGCAGTACTTC. Its protein product is CASSLDGYYEQYF.

The table lists this clonotype with many counts. This chain uses TRBV6-1 with TRBJ1-2; D unresolved. V was shortened by 2 bases and J by 8 bases, with 3 bases between the two germline ends. The CDR3 length is 10 residues. The germline gives CDR1 MNHNS, CDR2 SASEGT. This CDR3 is CASSENGYTF. CDR3 sequence (DNA): TGTGCCAGCAGTGAAAACGGCTACACCTTC.